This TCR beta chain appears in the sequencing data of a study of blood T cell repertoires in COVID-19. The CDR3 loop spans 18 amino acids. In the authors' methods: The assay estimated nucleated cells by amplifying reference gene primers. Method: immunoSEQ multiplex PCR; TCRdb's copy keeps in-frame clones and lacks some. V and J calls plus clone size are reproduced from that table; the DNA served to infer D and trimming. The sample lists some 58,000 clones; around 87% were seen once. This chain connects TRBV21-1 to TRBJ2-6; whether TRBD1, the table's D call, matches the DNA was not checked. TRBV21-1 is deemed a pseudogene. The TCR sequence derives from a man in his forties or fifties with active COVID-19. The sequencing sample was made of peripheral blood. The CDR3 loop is CASSKDQGQGSGANVLTF. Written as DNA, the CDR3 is TGTGCCAGCAGCAAAGACCAGGGACAGGGCTCTGGGGCCAACGTCCTGACTTTC.